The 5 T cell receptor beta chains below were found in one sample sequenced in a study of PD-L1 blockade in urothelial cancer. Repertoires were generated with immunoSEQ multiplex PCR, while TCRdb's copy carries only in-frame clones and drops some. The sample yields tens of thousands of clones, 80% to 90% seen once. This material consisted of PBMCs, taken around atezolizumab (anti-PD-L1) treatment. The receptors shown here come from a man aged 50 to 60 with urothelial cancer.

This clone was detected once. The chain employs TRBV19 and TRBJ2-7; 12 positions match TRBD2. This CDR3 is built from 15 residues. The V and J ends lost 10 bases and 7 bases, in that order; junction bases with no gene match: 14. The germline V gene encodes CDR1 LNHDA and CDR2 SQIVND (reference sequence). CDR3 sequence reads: CATQQLAGGPVEQYF. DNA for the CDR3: TGTGCCACTCAACAACTAGCGGGAGGTCCCGTAGAGCAGTACTTC. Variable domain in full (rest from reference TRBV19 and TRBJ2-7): DGGITQSPKYLFRKEGQNVTLSCEQNLNHDAMYWYRQDPGQGLRLIYYSQIVNDFQKGDIAEGYSVSREKKESFPLTVTSAQKNPTAFYLCATQQLAGGPVEQYFGPGTRLTVT.

The CDR3 DNA follows: TGCGCCAGCAGCCCACTAACTGCTGGAAACACCATATATTTT. This sequence encodes CASSPLTAGNTIYF. The chain couples TRBV5-1 to TRBJ1-3; D call uncertain. Germline V gene lookup returns CDR1 SGHRS and CDR2 YFSETQ. The CDR3 length is 14 residues. Trimming stripped 4 bases from V and 2 bases from J, with 10 bases between.

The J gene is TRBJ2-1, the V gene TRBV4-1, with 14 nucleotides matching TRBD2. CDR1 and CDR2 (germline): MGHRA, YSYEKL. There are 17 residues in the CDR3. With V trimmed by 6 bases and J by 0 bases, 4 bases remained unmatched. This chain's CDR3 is CASRTSGGGSSYNEQFF. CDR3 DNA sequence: TGCGCCAGCAGGACTAGCGGGGGGGGGAGCTCCTACAATGAGCAGTTCTTC.

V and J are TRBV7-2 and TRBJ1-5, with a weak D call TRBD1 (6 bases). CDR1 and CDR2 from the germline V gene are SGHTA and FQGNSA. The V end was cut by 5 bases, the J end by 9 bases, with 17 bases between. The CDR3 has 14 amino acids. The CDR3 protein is CASSESLGGRPQHF. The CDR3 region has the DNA TGTGCCAGCAGCGAGTCCTTGGGGGGGCGGCCCCAGCATTTT.

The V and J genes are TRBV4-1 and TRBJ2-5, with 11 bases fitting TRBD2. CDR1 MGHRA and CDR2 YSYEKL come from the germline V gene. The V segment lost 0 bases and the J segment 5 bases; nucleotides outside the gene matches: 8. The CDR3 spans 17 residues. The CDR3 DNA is TGCGCCAGCAGCCAAGAGTTGAGTAGCGGGAGGGGGGAGACCCAGTACTTC. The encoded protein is CASSQELSSGRGETQYF.